This T cell receptor beta chain derives from a study of T cells after yellow fever vaccination. About the research overall: The fractions with low cell numbers were processed using SMART-Seq v4 Ultra Low Input. Study-level findings and limits: At approximately 95% for CD4 and just over 85% for CD8, most primary-vaccination clones showed up again after the booster.

In TCRdb, the 5' RACE reads were re-called with MiXCR into one record per CDR3 protein. The sample has about 300,000 distinct CDR3 sequences, around 6.8% seen once. CDR1 and CDR2 from the germline V gene are SGHRS and YFSETQ. The V end was cut by 4 bases, the J end by 11 bases, with 22 bases between. The CDR3 is 16 amino acids. In regard to this clonotype: The antigen is unknown.

V gene TRBV5-1 combines with J gene TRBJ1-6, with D unclear. This receptor was identified in a man between 18 and 29 years old who received the YFV17D yellow fever vaccine. Sequencing was performed on PBMCs, taken 35 to 50 days after the first yellow fever vaccination. In nucleotides, the CDR3 is TGCGCCAGCAGCCCGAATTTAGGGCCAGCCGGCGCACCCCTCCACTTT. It is translated as CASSPNLGPAGAPLHF.